This TCR beta chain was identified in a study of blood T cells in healthy people across ages. Whole-study findings and limits: PBMC samples, being unsorted, prevented any conclusive comparison of naive and antigen-experienced cells.

The germline V gene encodes CDR1 DFQATT and CDR2 SNEGSKA (reference sequence). V trimming: 2 bases; J trimming: 5 bases; junction bases outside the gene matches: 7. CDR3 length: 14 residues. The authors ran a second PCR of about 7 to 11 cycles using a sample-barcoded 5' primer and a J-beta primer mix. Individual samples furnished no less than 2.5 million CDR3-containing paired-end reads apiece. TCRdb re-called the 5' RACE reads with MiXCR, one entry per CDR3 protein. The repertoire holds around 1.5 million distinct CDR3 sequences, with around 39% as singletons. This clonotype occurred a few times. The antigen is not known.

The clonotype comes from a woman younger than 30 in good health. The chain has TRBV20-1 and TRBJ2-7; 9 bases fit TRBD2. What was sequenced was blood. The CDR3: CSARFPSGTNEQYF. The CDR3 nucleotides read TGCAGTGCTAGATTCCCTAGCGGGACCAACGAGCAGTACTTC.